This paragraph covers one T cell receptor beta chain sequence. The data stem from a study of blood T cells in healthy people across ages. A second PCR, run for about 6 to 11 cycles, used a sample-barcoded 5' primer plus a J-beta primer mix. TCRdb re-called the 5' RACE reads through MiXCR, storing one row per CDR3 protein. The sample includes over 750,000 distinct CDR3 sequences, approximately 25% of them seen just once. These sequences were also reported in another study, on T cells of mothers and their children.

The TCR originated in a boy between 5 and 17 years old in good health. Sequenced input: blood.

CDR3 in amino acids: CATPQGLAGGQVGELFF. As DNA, the CDR3 is TGTGCCACCCCCCAGGGACTAGCGGGGGGGCAGGTCGGGGAGCTGTTTTTT. The V and J genes are TRBV7-2 and TRBJ2-2, with 16 bases aligning to TRBD2. This CDR3 is built from 17 residues. Germline V gene lookup returns CDR1 SGHTA and CDR2 FQGNSA. The ends lost 10 bases at V and 7 bases at J; junction bases unmatched: 12.